Listed here is a single TCR beta chain. In the authors' workflow: For nucleated cells, counts were estimated from reference gene primer amplification. The data were produced by immunoSEQ multiplex PCR, yet TCRdb's version contains in-frame clones alone and is incomplete. The V and J calls and the clone size are those of that table, but D and trimming were determined from the DNA. The sample yields roughly 63,000 clones, approximately 90% seen once. The entry originates in a study of blood T cell repertoires in COVID-19. Study at large: Whether acute or convalescent, the COVID-19 samples came from the United States, Italy and Spain. Sample material is recorded as cDNA or gDNA derived from T cells, B-cell-depleted T cells, or PBMCs.

This CDR3 is 12 amino acids long. With 6 bases clipped from V and 6 bases from J, the junction kept 3 bases outside the gene matches. Germline V lookup: CDR1 SGHNT, CDR2 YENEEA. The clonotype was recovered from a man in his sixties with acute or convalescent COVID-19. Sequenced sample: peripheral blood. V and J are TRBV11-3 and TRBJ2-3, with 7 bases aligning to TRBD2. In DNA, the CDR3 is TGTGCCAGCAGTTACGGGGGGGATACGCAGTATTTT. Protein sequence: CASSYGGDTQYF.